This entry lists 29 T cell receptor beta chains sequenced from one sample in a study of human T cells and chemical hapten exposure. TCRdb ran MiXCR on the RACE reads and lists one entry per CDR3 protein. Of about 360,000 distinct CDR3 sequences in the sample, around 7% were seen once. Sample time point: patch test 1, 2 weeks after DPC sensitization. Treatment noted: therapeutic diphenylcyclopropenone sensitization with weekly scalp DPC. The starting material was whole blood, obtained in connection with sensitization to the hapten diphenylcyclopropenone (DPC). The receptors stem from a woman aged 18 to 35 with alopecia areata. Some clones in this sample may be carry-over from other donors' samples.

Only a few counts were recorded for this clonotype. The chain links TRBV6-5 to TRBJ2-2, with D maybe TRBD1 (5 bases). The CDR3 spans 15 residues. Germline CDR1 MNHEY, CDR2 SVGAGI. Trimming shortened V by 2 bases and J by 5 bases, and 12 bases separated the two germline ends. The CDR3 reads CASSYSDSLTGELFF. Written as DNA, the CDR3 is TGTGCCAGCAGTTACAGTGACAGCCTAACCGGGGAGCTGTTTTTT.

This clonotype occurred a few times. J is TRBJ2-5 and V is TRBV7-2; D gene unclear. V was cut by 3 bases and J by 5 bases, with 10 bases left in between. The CDR3 contains 13 residues. Per the germline V gene, CDR1 is SGHTA and CDR2 is FQGNSA. CDR3 residues: CASSFIPKETQYF. Here the CDR3 DNA reads TGTGCCAGCAGCTTTATCCCTAAGGAGACCCAGTACTTC.

This clonotype was counted many times. This chain joins TRBV7-2 and TRBJ2-5, with unresolved D. Between the trimmed V and J ends, which lost 5 bases and 4 bases, there was a span of 5 bases. The CDR3 is 11 residues long. Germline CDR1 is SGHTA and CDR2 is FQGNSA. The chain's CDR3 is CASSPRETQYF. The CDR3 region has the DNA TGTGCCAGCAGCCCCAGAGAGACCCAGTACTTC.

The chain couples TRBV9 to TRBJ1-1; D gene unclear. There are 13 residues in the CDR3. Trimming shortened V by 0 bases and J by 1 base, and 4 bases separated the two germline ends. CDR1 and CDR2 (germline): SGDLS, YYNGEE. DNA of the CDR3: TGTGCCAGCAGCGTAGCCCGGAACACTGAAGCTTTCTTT. Translated, it gives CASSVARNTEAFF.

At least ten counts were recorded for this clonotype. J is TRBJ2-6 and V is TRBV7-9; D gene uncertain. The CDR3 runs to 15 residues. CDR1 SEHNR and CDR2 FQNEAQ come from the germline V gene (reference sequence). V lost 5 bases, J lost 1 base, and 9 bases lay in between. In DNA form, the CDR3 reads TGTGCCAGCAGCCTAGAGACATCTGGGGCCAACGTCCTGACTTTC. Protein product: CASSLETSGANVLTF.

V is TRBV6-5 and J is TRBJ2-3; possibly TRBD2 for D (5 bases). The CDR3 length is 13 residues. Germline lookup yields CDR1 MNHEY and CDR2 SVGAGI. V lost 2 bases to trimming and J lost 6 bases, with 9 bases between them. CDR3: CASSYTERDTQYF. The CDR3 bases are TGTGCCAGCAGTTACACAGAGCGGGATACGCAGTATTTT.

This clonotype was counted only a few times. This chain links TRBV6-6 with TRBJ2-5; D remains unclear. The CDR3 length is 17 residues. Germline CDR1 and CDR2: MNHNY and SVGAGI (reference sequence). V gave up 7 bases and J gave up 2 bases, with 23 bases separating them. The CDR3 spells CASTAGRFGNIQETQYF. Here the CDR3 DNA reads TGTGCCAGCACCGCTGGTAGGTTCGGAAACATTCAAGAGACCCAGTACTTC.

This chain connects TRBV11-1 to TRBJ1-1, with D uncertain. This CDR3 is 15 amino acids long. V gave up 0 bases and J gave up 2 bases, with 10 bases separating them. Germline lookup yields CDR1 SGHAT and CDR2 FQDESV (reference sequence). The CDR3 loop is CASSLARQLNTEAFF. In DNA form, the CDR3 reads TGTGCCAGCAGCTTAGCTAGGCAGCTTAACACTGAAGCTTTCTTT. The full variable domain, rest sourced from reference TRBV11-1 and TRBJ1-1, is EAEVAQSPRYKITEKSQAVAFWCDPISGHATLYWYRQILGQGPELLVQFQDESVVDDSQLPKDRFSAERLKGVDSTLKIQPAELGDSAMYLCASSLARQLNTEAFFGQGTRLTVV.

This clonotype was observed a handful of times. V and J are TRBV24-1 and TRBJ1-1; D is possibly TRBD1 (5 bases). This CDR3 comprises 17 residues. V lost 5 bases and J 1 base, leaving 19 bases between the germline ends. CDR1 and CDR2 from the germline V gene are KGHDR and SFDVKD. The CDR3 coding sequence is TGTGCCACCAGTGGCCATAGAGGGGATTCGGGGAACACTGAAGCTTTCTTT. This codes for CATSGHRGDSGNTEAFF.

Only a few counts were recorded for this clonotype. The V gene is TRBV4-1, the J gene TRBJ1-2, with TRBD1 matching over 7 bases. This CDR3 is built from 17 residues. Per the germline V gene, CDR1 is MGHRA and CDR2 is YSYEKL. V gave up 0 bases and J gave up 7 bases; unmatched junction bases: 14. CDR3 sequence (DNA): TGCGCCAGCAGCCAAGACCCTTCTTCCACAGGGGCTGTTGGCTACACCTTC. Protein: CASSQDPSSTGAVGYTF.

The chain's CDR3 is CASTLRGPDTEAFF. The DNA for the CDR3 is TGTGCCAGCACCCTGAGGGGGCCGGACACTGAAGCTTTCTTT. The chain recombines TRBV7-8 with TRBJ1-1, with 7 bases fitting TRBD1. CDR3 length equals 14 residues. Germline CDR1 reads SGHVS; CDR2 reads FQNEAQ. The J segment lost 3 bases and the V segment lost 7 bases, leaving 8 bases of the junction unmatched.

In its sample, this clonotype was seen a few times. This chain joins TRBV6-4 and TRBJ2-2, with 8 bases matching TRBD1. This CDR3 has 16 residues. Unmatched junction bases numbered 5, after V lost 3 bases and J lost 2 bases. CDR1 and CDR2 from the germline V gene are MRHNA and SNTAGT. The CDR3 sequence is CASSESDRENTGELFF. The DNA for the CDR3 is TGTGCCAGCAGTGAATCGGACAGGGAAAACACCGGGGAGCTGTTTTTT.

The V call is TRBV6-5, the J call TRBJ1-2; D is possibly TRBD1 (6 bases). The CDR3 runs to 15 residues. Germline V gene data show CDR1 as MNHEY and CDR2 as SVGAGI. V was cut by 6 bases and J by 0 bases, with 14 bases left in between. This CDR3 reads CASSRETGSNYGYTF. The CDR3 DNA is TGTGCCAGCAGCCGGGAGACAGGATCTAACTATGGCTACACCTTC.

This clonotype has ten or more counts. V usage is TRBV12-3 or TRBV12-4 and J usage is TRBJ1-2, with TRBD1 as a possible D gene (6 bases). This CDR3 spans 13 amino acids. Deletions cut 5 bases from V and 7 bases from J, with 14 bases between. The CDR3: CASSQQGVVGYTF. The DNA of the CDR3 is TGTGCCAGCAGTCAACAGGGAGTGGTTGGCTACACCTTC.

This clonotype has only a few counts. The V call is TRBV12-5, the J call TRBJ2-6; unclear D gene. Germline CDR1 is LGHNT and CDR2 is FRNRAP. The ends were cut back, 5 bases at V and 4 bases at J, with 15 bases in the middle. This CDR3 spans 16 amino acids. In DNA, the CDR3 is TGTGCTAGTGGTACCTCTACCATGCGGGGGGCCAACGTCCTGACTTTC. Protein sequence: CASGTSTMRGANVLTF.

V gene TRBV6-5 combines with J gene TRBJ2-1; D not resolved. Trimming pared 5 bases from V and 6 bases from J, leaving 11 bases between. CDR3 length: 13 residues. CDR1 is MNHEY, CDR2 SVGAGI, per germline. In nucleotides, the CDR3 is TGTGCCAGCAGTCGTGGACGAGTCAATGAGCAGTTCTTC. It specifies CASSRGRVNEQFF.

This clonotype has at least ten counts. The chain is built from TRBV29-1 and TRBJ2-3; D perhaps matches TRBD1 (6 bases). Between the trimmed V and J ends, which lost 3 bases and 6 bases, there was a span of 10 bases. CDR3 size: 12 residues. Germline values: CDR1 SQVTM, CDR2 ANQGSEA. CDR3 DNA: TGCAGCGTTGACAGGGGATCGGATACGCAGTATTTT. It yields the protein CSVDRGSDTQYF.

This clonotype was recorded at least ten times. The chain has TRBV5-1 and TRBJ2-4; D may be TRBD1 or TRBD2 (5 bases each). The CDR3 length is 16 residues. V lost 0 bases and J lost 5, with 15 bases in between. The V gene's germline CDR1 is SGHRS and CDR2 YFSETQ. The CDR3 reads CASSLDGKGTQNIQYF. CDR3 DNA: TGCGCCAGCAGCTTGGATGGTAAGGGGACCCAAAACATTCAGTACTTC.

A few counts support this clonotype. V and J are TRBV7-8 and TRBJ1-4; D possibly corresponds to TRBD1 (6 bases). Trimming left V 8 bases short and J 2 bases short, with 12 bases between. Germline CDR1 is SGHVS and CDR2 is FQNEAQ. The CDR3 covers 14 residues. The CDR3 DNA is TGTGCCAGCTCGGACAGTTTCACTAATGAAAAACTGTTTTTT. Translation: CASSDSFTNEKLFF. The variable domain in full, completed from reference TRBV7-8 and TRBJ1-4, reads GAGVSQSPRYKVAKRGQDVALRCDPISGHVSLFWYQQALGQGPEFLTYFQNEAQLDKSGLPSDRFFAERPEGSVSTLKIQRTQQEDSAVYLCASSDSFTNEKLFFGSGTQLSVL.

This clonotype has just a few counts. The J gene is TRBJ1-1, the V gene TRBV5-1, with D possibly being TRBD1 (6 bases). The V gene lost 6 bases and the J gene lost 5 bases, with 17 bases spanning the gap. The germline gives CDR1 SGHRS, CDR2 YFSETQ. This CDR3 is built from 14 residues. CDR3 sequence (DNA): TGCGCCAGCACGGCGGGGGCGGTTCGTACTGAAGCTTTCTTT. Its protein is CASTAGAVRTEAFF.

The rearrangement links TRBV27 to TRBJ1-4; no clear D. Germline CDR1 is MNHEY and CDR2 is SMNVEV (reference sequence). This CDR3 has 19 residues. V was trimmed by 5 bases and J by 3 bases, leaving 25 bases between them. CDR3 in DNA: TGTGCCAGCAGTATCTTCGCCCCAGGACCACTTACATCTAATGAAAAACTGTTTTTT. Protein product: CASSIFAPGPLTSNEKLFF.

This chain links TRBV7-3 with TRBJ2-3; D is uncertain. CDR3 length: 11 residues. The V gene lost 8 bases and the J gene lost 5 bases, with 8 bases spanning the gap. Germline CDR1 reads SGHTA; CDR2 reads FQGTGA. The CDR3 nucleotides read TGTGCCAGCGGAATGGGAGATACGCAGTATTTT. Its protein product is CASGMGDTQYF.

The rearrangement uses TRBV4-3 and TRBJ2-7; a weak D match, TRBD2 (6 bases). Per germline, CDR1 LGHNA and CDR2 YSLEER. The germline V and J ends were trimmed by 5 bases and 7 bases, with 18 bases remaining between them. The CDR3 totals 14 residues. The CDR3 coding sequence is TGCGCCAGCAGCGTCCGGGCCTTCCGGGGGGAGCAGTACTTC. Encoded protein: CASSVRAFRGEQYF.

There are many counts of this clonotype. In DNA form, the CDR3 reads TGCGCCAGCAGCTTTGGGGCCGAAGCTTTCTTT. Translated, it gives CASSFGAEAFF. V and J are TRBV5-1 and TRBJ1-1, with D tentatively TRBD1 (5 bases). The V and J ends lost 2 bases and 8 bases respectively, with 7 bases between them. Germline V gives CDR1 SGHRS, CDR2 YFSETQ. This CDR3 has 11 amino acids.

This clonotype was seen many times. The rearrangement joins TRBV6-5 to TRBJ1-2, with a weak D call TRBD1 (5 bases). Between the trimmed V and J ends, which lost 2 bases and 4 bases, there was a span of 14 bases. The CDR3 totals 15 residues. Germline CDR1 reads MNHEY; CDR2 reads SVGAGI. CDR3 region: CASSYDWRGSYGYTF. The CDR3 bases are TGTGCCAGCAGTTACGATTGGAGGGGCAGCTATGGCTACACCTTC.

The V and J genes are TRBV28 and TRBJ1-2; perhaps TRBD1 as D (6 bases). Germline lookup yields CDR1 MDHEN and CDR2 SYDVKM. The CDR3 is made up of 13 amino acids. Trimming pared 3 bases from V and 8 bases from J, leaving 13 bases between. DNA of the CDR3: TGTGCCAGCAGTTTGGCGGGGGCCAGAGGCTACACCTTC. Its translation: CASSLAGARGYTF.

The chain couples TRBV5-1 to TRBJ1-6; D may be TRBD1 (5 bases). Trimming removed 5 bases from V and 7 bases from J, with 10 bases in between. From germline, CDR1 is SGHRS and CDR2 YFSETQ. This CDR3 spans 13 amino acids. The CDR3 loop is CASRWGGNSPLHF. The CDR3 DNA is TGCGCCAGCAGGTGGGGGGGGAATTCACCCCTCCACTTT.

Note on this clonotype: Just one base apart from a much larger clone, this may be a read error. This chain connects TRBV6-5 to TRBJ2-7; tentatively, D is TRBD1 (5 bases). Germline values: CDR1 MNHEY, CDR2 SVGAGI. This CDR3 has 15 residues. The V and J ends lost 7 bases and 0 bases respectively, with 16 bases between them. In nucleotides, the CDR3 is TGTGCCAGCAATACCGTAGGGGCGAGCTCCTACGAGCAGTACTTC. This translates into CASNTVGASSYEQYF.

The table lists this clonotype with a few counts. This chain uses TRBV10-3 with TRBJ1-1, with 12 nucleotides matching TRBD1. Looked up from germline, CDR1 is ENHRY and CDR2 is SYGVKD. Losses at the gene ends were 6 bases for V and 0 bases for J; bases not matched to a gene: 8. This CDR3 comprises 17 residues. CDR3 loop: CAISVTGTGGLNTEAFF. The CDR3 DNA sequence: TGTGCCATCAGCGTAACCGGGACAGGGGGCCTGAACACTGAAGCTTTCTTT.